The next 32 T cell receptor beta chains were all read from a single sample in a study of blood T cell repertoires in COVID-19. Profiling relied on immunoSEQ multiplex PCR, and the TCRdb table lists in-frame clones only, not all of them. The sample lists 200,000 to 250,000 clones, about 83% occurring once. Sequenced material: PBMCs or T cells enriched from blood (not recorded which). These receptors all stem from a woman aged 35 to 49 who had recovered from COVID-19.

CDR3 in amino acids: CASRTGPADTDTQYF. CDR3 nucleotide sequence: TGTGCCAGCAGGACCGGCCCGGCGGACACAGATACGCAGTATTTT. The chain has TRBV2 and TRBJ2-3; D unresolved. The germline CDR1 and CDR2 sequences are SNHLY and FYNNEI. The CDR3 has 15 residues. Trimming shortened V by 6 bases and J by 2 bases, and 15 bases separated the two germline ends.

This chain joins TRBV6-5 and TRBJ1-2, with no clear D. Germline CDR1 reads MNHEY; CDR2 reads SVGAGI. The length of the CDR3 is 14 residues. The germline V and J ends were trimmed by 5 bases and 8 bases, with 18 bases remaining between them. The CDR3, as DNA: TGTGCCAGCAGTCCGACCCAAAGGACGGGAGGCTACACCTTC. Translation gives CASSPTQRTGGYTF.

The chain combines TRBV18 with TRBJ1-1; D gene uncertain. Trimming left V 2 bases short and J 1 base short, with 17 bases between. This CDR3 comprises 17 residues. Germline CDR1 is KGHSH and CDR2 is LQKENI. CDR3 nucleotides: TGTGCCAGCTCACCATTTGGGCCAGGCAGTACGAACACTGAAGCTTTCTTT. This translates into CASSPFGPGSTNTEAFF. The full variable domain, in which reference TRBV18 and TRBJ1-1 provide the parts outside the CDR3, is NAGVMQNPRHLVRRRGQEARLRCSPMKGHSHVYWYRQLPEEGLKFMVYLQKENIIDESGMPKERFSAEFPKEGPSILRIQQVVRGDSAAYFCASSPFGPGSTNTEAFFGQGTRLTVV.

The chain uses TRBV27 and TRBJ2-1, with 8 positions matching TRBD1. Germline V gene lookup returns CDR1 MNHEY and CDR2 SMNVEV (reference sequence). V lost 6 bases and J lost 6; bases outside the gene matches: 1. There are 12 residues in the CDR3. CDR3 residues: CASRDRVNEQFF. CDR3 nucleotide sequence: TGTGCCAGCAGGGACAGGGTCAATGAGCAGTTCTTC.

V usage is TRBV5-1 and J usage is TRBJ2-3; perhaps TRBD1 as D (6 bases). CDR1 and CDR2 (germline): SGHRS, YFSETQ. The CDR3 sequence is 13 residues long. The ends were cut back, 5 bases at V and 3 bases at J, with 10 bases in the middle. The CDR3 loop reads CASSSQGTDTQYF. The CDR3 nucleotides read TGCGCCAGCAGTTCACAGGGAACAGATACGCAGTATTTT. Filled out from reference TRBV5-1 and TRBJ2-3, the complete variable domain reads KAGVTQTPRYLIKTRGQQVTLSCSPISGHRSVSWYQQTPGQGLQFLFEYFSETQRNKGNFPGRFSGRQFSNSRSEMNVSTLELGDSALYLCASSSQGTDTQYFGPGTRLTVL.

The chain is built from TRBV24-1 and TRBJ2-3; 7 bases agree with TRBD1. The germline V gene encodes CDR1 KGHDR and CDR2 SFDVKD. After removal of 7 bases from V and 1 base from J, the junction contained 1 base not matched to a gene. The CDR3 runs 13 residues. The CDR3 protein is CATSTGGTDTQYF. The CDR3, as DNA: TGTGCCACCAGCACAGGGGGCACAGATACGCAGTATTTT.

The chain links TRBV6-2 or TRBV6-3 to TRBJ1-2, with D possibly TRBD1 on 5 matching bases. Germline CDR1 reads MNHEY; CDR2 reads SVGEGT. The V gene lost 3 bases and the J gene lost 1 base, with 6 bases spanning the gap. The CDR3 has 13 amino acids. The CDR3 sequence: CASSYDSNYGYTF. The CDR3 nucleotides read TGTGCCAGCAGTTATGACAGTAACTATGGCTACACCTTC.

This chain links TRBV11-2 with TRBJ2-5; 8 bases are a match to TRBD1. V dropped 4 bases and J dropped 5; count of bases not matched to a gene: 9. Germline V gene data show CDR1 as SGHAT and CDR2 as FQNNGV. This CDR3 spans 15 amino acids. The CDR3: CASSSIRGPFETQYF. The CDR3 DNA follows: TGTGCCAGCAGCTCGATCAGGGGGCCTTTTGAGACCCAGTACTTC.

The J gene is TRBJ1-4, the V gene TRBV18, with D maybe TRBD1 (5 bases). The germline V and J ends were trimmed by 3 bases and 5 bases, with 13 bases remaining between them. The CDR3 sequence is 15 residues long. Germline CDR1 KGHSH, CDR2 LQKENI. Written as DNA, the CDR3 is TGTGCCAGCTCACCCCTGGGGGGTGAGAATGAAAAACTGTTTTTT. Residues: CASSPLGGENEKLFF.

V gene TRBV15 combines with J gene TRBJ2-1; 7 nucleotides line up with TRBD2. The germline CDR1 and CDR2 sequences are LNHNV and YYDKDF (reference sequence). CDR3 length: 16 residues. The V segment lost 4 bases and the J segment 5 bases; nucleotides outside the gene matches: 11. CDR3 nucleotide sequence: TGTGCCACCAGCACCCGACAGACTAGCAACCACAATGAGCAGTTCTTC. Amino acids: CATSTRQTSNHNEQFF.

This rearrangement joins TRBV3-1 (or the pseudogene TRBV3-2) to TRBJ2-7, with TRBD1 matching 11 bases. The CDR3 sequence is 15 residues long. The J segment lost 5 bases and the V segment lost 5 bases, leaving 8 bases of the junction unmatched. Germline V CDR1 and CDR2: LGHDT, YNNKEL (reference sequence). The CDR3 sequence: CASSWAGTGGDEQYF. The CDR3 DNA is TGTGCCAGCAGCTGGGCCGGGACAGGGGGGGACGAGCAGTACTTC.

The CDR3 loop is CASSLSSGSFGNEQFF. The DNA for the CDR3 is TGTGCCAGCAGCTTGTCCAGCGGGAGCTTTGGAAATGAGCAGTTCTTC. The genes are TRBV7-2 and TRBJ2-1, with 8 nucleotides matching TRBD2. Per germline, CDR1 SGHTA and CDR2 FQGNSA. The CDR3 is 16 residues long. J lost 7 bases, V lost 3 bases, and 11 bases had no gene match.

For the CDR3, the DNA is TGTGCCAGCAGCGTTCTCGGGGAGCCCGTAGTGGAGACCCAGTACTTC. This codes for CASSVLGEPVVETQYF. The gene calls are TRBV9 and TRBJ2-5, with D tentatively TRBD2 (5 bases). V lost 2 bases and J 5 bases, leaving 19 bases between the germline ends. The CDR3 consists of 16 residues. The germline V gene has CDR1 SGDLS and CDR2 YYNGEE.

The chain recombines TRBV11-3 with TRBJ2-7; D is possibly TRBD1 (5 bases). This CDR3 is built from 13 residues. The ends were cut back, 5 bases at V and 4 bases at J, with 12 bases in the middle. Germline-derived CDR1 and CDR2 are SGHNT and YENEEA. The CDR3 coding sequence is TGTGCCAGCAGCCACGACAGAGATTACGAGCAGTACTTC. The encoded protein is CASSHDRDYEQYF.

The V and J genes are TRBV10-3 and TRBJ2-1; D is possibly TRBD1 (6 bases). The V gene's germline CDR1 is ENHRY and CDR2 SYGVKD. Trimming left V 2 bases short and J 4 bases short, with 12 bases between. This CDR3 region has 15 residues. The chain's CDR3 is CAISETGLAYNEQFF. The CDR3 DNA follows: TGTGCCATCAGTGAGACAGGGTTAGCGTACAATGAGCAGTTCTTC.

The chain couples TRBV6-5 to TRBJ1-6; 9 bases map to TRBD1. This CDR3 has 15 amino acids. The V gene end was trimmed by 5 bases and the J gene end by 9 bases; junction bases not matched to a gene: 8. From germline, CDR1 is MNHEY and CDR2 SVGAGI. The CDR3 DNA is TGTGCCAGCAGTCGAATGGGACAGGGAGGTTCACCCCTCCACTTT. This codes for CASSRMGQGGSPLHF.

This CDR3 is CASSPGTGYYGYTF. CDR3 in DNA: TGTGCCAGCAGCCCGGGGACAGGCTACTATGGCTACACCTTC. The rearrangement joins TRBV7-8 to TRBJ1-2; 8 nucleotides align to TRBD1. V lost 5 bases, J lost 3 bases, and 5 bases stayed unmatched. This CDR3 is built from 14 residues. Germline-derived CDR1 and CDR2 are SGHVS and FQNEAQ.

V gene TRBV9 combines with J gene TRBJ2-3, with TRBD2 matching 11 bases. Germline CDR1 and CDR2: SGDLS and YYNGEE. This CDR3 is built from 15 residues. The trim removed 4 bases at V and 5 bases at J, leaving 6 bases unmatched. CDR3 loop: CASSPTSGKGDTQYF. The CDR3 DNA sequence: TGTGCCAGCAGCCCGACTAGCGGGAAGGGAGATACGCAGTATTTT.

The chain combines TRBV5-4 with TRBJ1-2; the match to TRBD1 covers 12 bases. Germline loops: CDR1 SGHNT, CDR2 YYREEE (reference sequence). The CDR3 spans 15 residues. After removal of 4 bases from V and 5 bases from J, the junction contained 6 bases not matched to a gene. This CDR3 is CASSPGQGAGYGYTF. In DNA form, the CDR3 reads TGTGCCAGCAGCCCGGGACAGGGGGCTGGTTATGGCTACACCTTC.

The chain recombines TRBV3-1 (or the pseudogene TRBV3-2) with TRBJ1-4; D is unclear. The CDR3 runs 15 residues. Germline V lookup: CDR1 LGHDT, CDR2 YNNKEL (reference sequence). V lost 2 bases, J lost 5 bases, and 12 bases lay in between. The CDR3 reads CASSQLNALNEKLFF. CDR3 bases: TGTGCCAGCAGCCAACTGAATGCCCTAAATGAAAAACTGTTTTTT.

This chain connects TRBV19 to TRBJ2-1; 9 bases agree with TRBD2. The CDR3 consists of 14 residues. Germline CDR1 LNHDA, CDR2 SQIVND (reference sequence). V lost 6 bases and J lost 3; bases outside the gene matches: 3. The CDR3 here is CASRRLADYNEQFF. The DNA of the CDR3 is TGTGCCAGTAGGAGACTAGCGGACTACAATGAGCAGTTCTTC.

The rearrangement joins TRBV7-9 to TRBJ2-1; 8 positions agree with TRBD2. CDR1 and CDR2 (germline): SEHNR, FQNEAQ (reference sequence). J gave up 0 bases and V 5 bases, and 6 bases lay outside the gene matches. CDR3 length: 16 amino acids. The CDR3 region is CASSPLAGSSYNEQFF. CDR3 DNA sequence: TGTGCCAGCAGCCCATTAGCGGGGAGCTCCTACAATGAGCAGTTCTTC. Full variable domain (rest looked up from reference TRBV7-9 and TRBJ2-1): DTGVSQNPRHKITKRGQNVTFRCDPISEHNRLYWYRQTLGQGPEFLTYFQNEAQLEKSRLLSDRFSAERPKGSFSTLEIQRTEQGDSAMYLCASSPLAGSSYNEQFFGPGTRLTVL.

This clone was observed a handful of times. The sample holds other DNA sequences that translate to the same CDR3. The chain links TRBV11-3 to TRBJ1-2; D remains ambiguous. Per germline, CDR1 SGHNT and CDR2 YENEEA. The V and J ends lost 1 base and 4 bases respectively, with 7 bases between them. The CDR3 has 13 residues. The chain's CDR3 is CASSLGRSYGYTF. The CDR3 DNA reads TGTGCCAGCAGCTTAGGACGGAGCTATGGCTACACCTTC.

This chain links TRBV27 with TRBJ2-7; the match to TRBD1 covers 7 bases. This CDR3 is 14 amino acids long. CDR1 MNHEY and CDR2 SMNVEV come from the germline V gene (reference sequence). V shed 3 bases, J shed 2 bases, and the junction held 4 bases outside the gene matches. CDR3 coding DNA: TGTGCCAGCAGTTTTGGGACAGCCACCTACGAGCAGTACTTC. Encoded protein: CASSFGTATYEQYF.

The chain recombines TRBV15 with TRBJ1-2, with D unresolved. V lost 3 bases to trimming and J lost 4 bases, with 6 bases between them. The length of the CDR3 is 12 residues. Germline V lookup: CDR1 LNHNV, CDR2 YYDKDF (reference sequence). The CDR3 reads CATSRARYGYTF. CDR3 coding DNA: TGTGCCACCAGCAGGGCCCGCTATGGCTACACCTTC.

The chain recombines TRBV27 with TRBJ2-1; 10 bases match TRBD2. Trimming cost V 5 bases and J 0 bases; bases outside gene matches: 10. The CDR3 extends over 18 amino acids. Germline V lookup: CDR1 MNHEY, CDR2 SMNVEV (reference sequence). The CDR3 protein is CASSIPGLALSSYNEQFF. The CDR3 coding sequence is TGTGCCAGCAGTATCCCGGGACTAGCGCTGAGCTCCTACAATGAGCAGTTCTTC.

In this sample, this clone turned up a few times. CDR3 region: CASSPPGYGQRSTENTGELFF. The CDR3 region has the DNA TGTGCCAGCAGCCCCCCCGGATACGGTCAGAGGTCGACAGAGAACACCGGGGAGCTGTTTTTT. J is TRBJ2-2 and V is TRBV13; a weak D match, TRBD1 (5 bases). The germline V gene has CDR1 PRHDT and CDR2 FYEKMQ (reference sequence). With 5 bases removed from V and 1 base from J, the gap between germline ends came to 29 bases. CDR3 size: 21 residues.

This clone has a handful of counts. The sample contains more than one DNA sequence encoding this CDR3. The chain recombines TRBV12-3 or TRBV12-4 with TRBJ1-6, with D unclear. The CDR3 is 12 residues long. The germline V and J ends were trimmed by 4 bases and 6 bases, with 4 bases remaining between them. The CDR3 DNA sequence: TGTGCCAGCAGTTCTTCTAATTCACCCCTCCACTTT. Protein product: CASSSSNSPLHF.

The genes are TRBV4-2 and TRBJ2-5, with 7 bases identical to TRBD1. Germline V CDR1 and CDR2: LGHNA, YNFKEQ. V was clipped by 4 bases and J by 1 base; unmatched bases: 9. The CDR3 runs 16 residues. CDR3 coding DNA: TGTGCCAGCAGCCTTTCTTCCGGGACAGTCCAAGAGACCCAGTACTTC. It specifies CASSLSSGTVQETQYF.

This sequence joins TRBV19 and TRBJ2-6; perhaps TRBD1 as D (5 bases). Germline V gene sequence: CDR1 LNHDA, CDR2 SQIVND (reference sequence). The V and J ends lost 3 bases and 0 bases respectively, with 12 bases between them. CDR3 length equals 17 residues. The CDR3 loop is CASSILGPSSGANVLTF. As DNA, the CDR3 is TGTGCCAGTAGTATTCTGGGGCCTAGCTCTGGGGCCAACGTCCTGACTTTC.

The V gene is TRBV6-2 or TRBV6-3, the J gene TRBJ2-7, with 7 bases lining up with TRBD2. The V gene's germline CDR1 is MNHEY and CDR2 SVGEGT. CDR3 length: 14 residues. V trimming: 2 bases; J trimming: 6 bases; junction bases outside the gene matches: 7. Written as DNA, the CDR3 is TGTGCCAGCAGTTACGGACTAGTCCCCCTCGAGCAGTACGTC. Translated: CASSYGLVPLEQYV.

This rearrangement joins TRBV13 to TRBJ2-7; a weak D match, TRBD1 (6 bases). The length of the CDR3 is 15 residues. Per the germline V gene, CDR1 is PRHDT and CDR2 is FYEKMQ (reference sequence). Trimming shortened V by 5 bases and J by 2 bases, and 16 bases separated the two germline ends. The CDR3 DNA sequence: TGTGCCAGCAGCCGCATGGGACAAATCACCTACGAGCAGTACTTC. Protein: CASSRMGQITYEQYF. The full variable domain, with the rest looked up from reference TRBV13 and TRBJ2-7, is AAGVIQSPRHLIKEKRETATLKCYPIPRHDTVYWYQQGPGQDPQFLISFYEKMQSDKGSIPDRFSAQQFSDYHSELNMSSLELGDSALYFCASSRMGQITYEQYFGPGTRLTVT.